A selection of T cell receptor beta chains follows, all from one sample in a study of blood T cell repertoires in COVID-19. Repertoires were generated with immunoSEQ multiplex PCR, while TCRdb's copy carries only in-frame clones and drops some. This sample has under 150,000 clones; more than 75% occur once, and the top ten carry around 1.3%. Input material: PBMCs or T cells enriched from blood (not recorded which). The receptors here all came from a woman aged 25 to 39 with acute COVID-19. The CDR3 runs from the conserved cysteine through the conserved F or W. The order of the fields is V gene, J gene, clone size, D gene, CDR3 DNA, CDR3 protein. D genes are given only for firm matches. Rows may omit the clone size; those that give it use once, few, many or a size class.

TRBV11-2,TRBJ2-1,-,TRBD2,TGTGCCAGCAGCTCCATAGCGGGAAAGCCCGGAGGCTCCTACAATGAGCAGTTCTTC,CASSSIAGKPGGSYNEQFF
TRBV30,TRBJ1-4,-,-,TGTGCCTGGGCAGGGCTAGGGGCTAATGAAAAACTGTTTTTT,CAWAGLGANEKLFF
TRBV28,TRBJ1-5,few,-,TGTGCCAGCAGATACACGGGGGGACCCCAGCATTTT,CASRYTGGPQHF
TRBV6-4,TRBJ2-3,-,TRBD2,TGTGCCAGCAGCGCTAGCGGAGGCACAGATACGCAGTATTTT,CASSASGGTDTQYF
TRBV7-9,TRBJ2-4,-,TRBD1,TGTGCCAGCAGCGAATGGGACAGGGCCAAAAACATTCAGTACTTC,CASSEWDRAKNIQYF
TRBV9,TRBJ1-3,-,TRBD1,TGTGCCAGCAGCGTCCAGGGGGCATCTGGAAACACCATATATTTT,CASSVQGASGNTIYF
TRBV5-4,TRBJ1-2,-,-,TGTGCCAGCAGCTTGTTCATCGGGGTTCACTATGGCTACACCTTC,CASSLFIGVHYGYTF
TRBV6-4,TRBJ2-3,-,TRBD2,TGTGCCAGCAGCGATGGACTAGCGGGATCAGATACGCAGTATTTT,CASSDGLAGSDTQYF
TRBV12-5,TRBJ2-3,-,TRBD1,TGTGCTAGTGGTTTGGACAGGGGACATACGCAGTATTTT,CASGLDRGHTQYF
TRBV20-1,TRBJ1-1,-,-,TGCAGTGCCGCCGGGGTTGAAGCTTTCTTT,CSAAGVEAFF
TRBV6-2/TRBV6-3,TRBJ1-5,-,TRBD1,TGTGCCAGCAGTAACAGGGGTAATCAGCCCCAGCATTTT,CASSNRGNQPQHF
TRBV12-1,TRBJ2-7,few,-,TGTGCCAGCAGCTTTGGGCTAGCGGACTACGAGCAGTACTTC,CASSFGLADYEQYF
TRBV30,TRBJ1-2,-,-,TGTGCCTGGAGCCGGGATATTAACTATGGCTACACCTTC,CAWSRDINYGYTF
TRBV28,TRBJ2-7,-,-,TGTGCCAGCAGCCGAACAGGGAGCTCCTACGAGCAGTACTTC,CASSRTGSSYEQYF
TRBV6-5,TRBJ2-3,-,TRBD2,TGTGCCAGCACGGATATGGCGGGAGGGTCAGATACGCAGTATTTT,CASTDMAGGSDTQYF
TRBV29-1,TRBJ1-1,-,-,TGCAGCGTCGATGGACAGCACGAAGCTTTCTTT,CSVDGQHEAFF
TRBV28,TRBJ2-3,-,TRBD2,TGTGCCAGCAGTTCCCGCGGGAGTGGGCCAGATACGCAGTATTTT,CASSSRGSGPDTQYF
TRBV9,TRBJ1-3,-,-,TGTGCCAGCAGCATTCGGCCTTCCCAGGACACCATATATTTT,CASSIRPSQDTIYF
TRBV6-5,TRBJ1-2,-,-,TGTGCCAGCAGTTACTCCGTCCAGGGGCAGGGTGGCTACACCTTC,CASSYSVQGQGGYTF
TRBV6-2/TRBV6-3,TRBJ1-6,-,-,TGTGCCAGCAGCCTGGTTGGCGCCTCGGGTGATTCACCCCTCCACTTT,CASSLVGASGDSPLHF
TRBV2,TRBJ2-1,-,-,TGTGCCAGCAGTGTGTCCGGGGAGAGAGGGAATGAGCAGTTCTTC,CASSVSGERGNEQFF
TRBV27,TRBJ2-7,-,-,TGTGCCAGCAGTATCGGTCTAGCGTCGACCTACGAGCAGTACTTC,CASSIGLASTYEQYF
TRBV6-5,TRBJ1-5,-,-,TGTGCCAGCAGTTGGCGGCCCAATCAGCCCCAGCATTTT,CASSWRPNQPQHF
TRBV7-3,TRBJ1-3,-,-,TGTGCCAGCAGCTTAGGCAGGGGAAACACCATATATTTT,CASSLGRGNTIYF
TRBV20-1,TRBJ2-3,-,-,TGCAGTGCTCCGATGACTGATACGCAGTATTTT,CSAPMTDTQYF
TRBV11-2,TRBJ2-5,-,TRBD1,TGTGCCAGCAGCCGGACAGGGAATCGCCAAGAGACCCAGTACTTC,CASSRTGNRQETQYF
TRBV11-2,TRBJ2-1,-,-,TGTGCCAGCAGACGGACACTTTACAATGAGCAGTTCTTC,CASRRTLYNEQFF
TRBV18,TRBJ1-2,-,TRBD1,TGTGCCAGCTCACTTGGACAGGGAGGGGCCTATGGCTACACCTTC,CASSLGQGGAYGYTF
TRBV7-9,TRBJ2-1,-,TRBD2,TGTGCCAGCAGCCTGGAGAATGGACTAGCTGTCTTTGTCAGTGAGCAGTTCTTC,CASSLENGLAVFVSEQFF
TRBV11-2,TRBJ2-7,-,-,TGTGCCAGCAGCAAGCTTATTGCATCTGCGGGTCGAGCCTACGAGCAGTACTTC,CASSKLIASAGRAYEQYF
TRBV20-1,TRBJ2-7,-,TRBD1,TGCAGTGCCTACATAGGGGGCCCTCAGTACTTC,CSAYIGGPQYF
TRBV10-3,TRBJ1-2,-,-,TGTGCCATCAGTGAGGGGGGCGCCCCGAATGGCTACACCTTC,CAISEGGAPNGYTF
TRBV28,TRBJ2-4,-,TRBD1,TGTGCCAGCAGTCTCCCGACAGGGGGCGAAAACATTCAGTACTTC,CASSLPTGGENIQYF
TRBV6-2/TRBV6-3,TRBJ2-3,-,-,TGTGCCAGCAGTCTCCAGGTTACAGATACGCAGTATTTT,CASSLQVTDTQYF
TRBV19,TRBJ1-2,once,-,TGTGCCAGTAGGCTAGCGCGGGCGGGGTCCGGCTATGGCTACACCTTC,CASRLARAGSGYGYTF
TRBV4-3,TRBJ1-6,once,TRBD1,TGCGCCAGCAGCCAAGGAGAAGGGACAGGGTTTTCACCCCTCCACTTT,CASSQGEGTGFSPLHF
TRBV19,TRBJ1-1,-,-,TGTGCCAGTAGTATCGAAGGGGTTTTGGCTGAAGCTTTCTTT,CASSIEGVLAEAFF
TRBV7-2,TRBJ2-1,once,TRBD2,TGTGCCAGCAGCACCCCCGTAGCGGGAGTTGTCAATGAGCAGTTCTTC,CASSTPVAGVVNEQFF
TRBV5-1,TRBJ2-7,-,-,TGCGCCAGCAGCGTACAGGGATTTGACGAGCAGTACTTC,CASSVQGFDEQYF
TRBV28,TRBJ2-3,-,TRBD2,TGTGCCAGCAGTCGGCAGGGCGGGGGAGATACGCAGTATTTT,CASSRQGGGDTQYF
TRBV9,TRBJ2-6,-,-,TGTGCCAGCAGCTATAACAGGGCCCTCTCTGGGGCCAACGTCCTGACTTTC,CASSYNRALSGANVLTF
TRBV5-1,TRBJ2-3,-,-,TGCGCCAGCAGCTCCCAGGGCGGGGTCACAGATACGCAGTATTTT,CASSSQGGVTDTQYF
TRBV6-1,TRBJ1-6,-,TRBD1,TGTGCCAGCAGTGAAGAGTCCGGCGGGACAGGGTGGAATTCACCCCTCCACTTT,CASSEESGGTGWNSPLHF
TRBV28,TRBJ2-2,-,TRBD2,TGTGCCAGCACCTTCAGCGGGGGCTACACCGGGGAGCTGTTTTTT,CASTFSGGYTGELFF
TRBV6-5,TRBJ1-5,-,-,TGTGCCAGCACGACAGCATATCAGCCCCAGCATTTT,CASTTAYQPQHF
TRBV5-6,TRBJ1-5,few,TRBD1,TGTGCCAGCAGACTTTCCCCATGGGGACAGGGGTGGTATCAGCCCCAGCATTTT,CASRLSPWGQGWYQPQHF
TRBV29-1,TRBJ2-3,-,TRBD2,TGCAGCGTCGGGACTAGCGGGAGGGCCGGCACAGATACGCAGTATTTT,CSVGTSGRAGTDTQYF
TRBV19,TRBJ2-5,-,TRBD2,TGTGCCAGTAGTACAACCGGGACTAGCGGGAGTGTAGAGACCCAGTACTTC,CASSTTGTSGSVETQYF
TRBV28,TRBJ1-4,-,TRBD1,TGTGCCAGCAGTCTACCGACAGGGAGCGTTGAAAAACTGTTTTTT,CASSLPTGSVEKLFF
TRBV7-2,TRBJ1-5,-,TRBD1,TGTGCCAGCAGGGGGACAGCTCGGTTGAATCAGCCCCAGCATTTT,CASRGTARLNQPQHF
TRBV28,TRBJ1-6,-,-,TGTGCCAGCACGGGGGGACGCTCACCCCTCCACTTT,CASTGGRSPLHF
TRBV24-1,TRBJ2-1,once,TRBD1,TGTGCCACCAGTGCCCTGACAGGGATGGCGGTCAATGAGCAGTTCTTC,CATSALTGMAVNEQFF
TRBV5-5,TRBJ2-3,-,TRBD2,TGTGCCAGCAGCTTGGTACAGCGGGGATCTACAGATACGCAGTATTTT,CASSLVQRGSTDTQYF
TRBV18,TRBJ2-1,-,-,TGTGCCAGCTCGCTACAGGGTAGCTCCTACAATGAGCAGTTCTTC,CASSLQGSSYNEQFF
TRBV7-2,TRBJ2-7,-,-,TGTGCCAGCAGCTTGCGCGGCACCTACGAGCAGTACTTC,CASSLRGTYEQYF
TRBV30,TRBJ2-7,-,TRBD2,TGTGCCTGGAGTGTACCGGGGGGGACCCTCCACGAGCAGTACTTC,CAWSVPGGTLHEQYF
TRBV3-1/TRBV3-2,TRBJ1-3,few,-,TGTGCCAGCAGCCAAGATGCGGCAGCCCGAGGAAACACCATATATTTT,CASSQDAAARGNTIYF
TRBV4-1,TRBJ2-2,-,-,TGCGCCAGCAGCCAAGACGGGGACATCCGGGACTACATCGACTCCGCCGGGGAGCTGTTTTTT,CASSQDGDIRDYIDSAGELFF